This T cell receptor beta chain originates from a study of cytomegalovirus exposure and HLA in healthy donors. PCR amplification relied on 60 Vbeta primers (plus 13 Jbeta primers). The table came from immunoSEQ multiplex PCR; TCRdb's copy has only in-frame clones and leaves some out. This sample has 100,000 to 150,000 clones, with approximately 75% found just once. The length of the CDR3 is 13 residues. Germline assignment: CDR1 SGHRS and CDR2 YFSETQ. The specimen was PBMCs. This receptor was obtained from a male donor in good health and CMV-seronegative. The chain employs TRBV5-1 and TRBJ2-5, with D uncertain. The J call may not be correct, given that the DNA end is closer to TRBJ2-7. The CDR3 nucleotides are TGCGCCAGCAGCTTGGTCGATGGTTACGAGCAGTACTTC. Protein: CASSLVDGYEQYF.